This is a list of T cell receptor beta chains from one sample in a study of post-analysis software for immune sequencing data. MiXCR was run by TCRdb on the PCR reads, yielding one entry per CDR3 protein. Counted here are 450,000 or so distinct CDR3 sequences, 40% to 55% occurring once; the ten biggest clones make up 12%. The sequenced sample consisted of blood. The receptors originated from a girl between 5 and 17 years old with multiple sclerosis. Each CDR3 is given with its conserved first and last residue. The order of the fields is J gene, clone size, D gene, V gene, CDR3 DNA, CDR3 protein. A D gene is named only where the DNA matches it firmly. Clone size is stated in some rows and not others, as once, few, many or a class when expanded.

>TRBJ2-5|-|-|TRBV4-3
TGCGCCAGCAGCCAAGATCTCGGGGGACAAGAGACCCAGTACTTC
CASSQDLGGQETQYF
>TRBJ2-7|-|-|TRBV20-1
TGCAGTGCCAGACCCGACATTAACCGCGAGCAGTACTTC
CSARPDINREQYF
>TRBJ2-7|few|TRBD2|TRBV4-2
TGTGCCAGCAGCCAAGATCTCGGGGACTACTACGAGCAGTACTTC
CASSQDLGDYYEQYF
>TRBJ2-5|-|TRBD1|TRBV5-5
TGTGCCAGCAGCTTGGAGCAGTACGGGACAGGGACGCAAGAGACCCAGTACTTC
CASSLEQYGTGTQETQYF
>TRBJ2-7|-|TRBD2|TRBV10-3
TGTGCCATCAGTAACGGGACTAGACCCTACAAGCAGTACTTC
CAISNGTRPYKQYF
>TRBJ2-7|-|-|TRBV7-9
TGTGCCGGCAGCCCTGGAGAGACTGAATACGAGCAGTACTTC
CAGSPGETEYEQYF
>TRBJ1-2|-|TRBD1|TRBV6-5
TGTGCCAGCAGTTACGGCAGGGGGCGAGGCTATGGCTACACCTTC
CASSYGRGRGYGYTF
>TRBJ2-4|few|-|TRBV5-1
TGCGCCAGCAGCGGGGGACTTGACCGAGAGCAGTACTTC
CASSGGLDREQYF
>TRBJ2-6|-|-|TRBV6-4
TGTGCCAGCAGTGACGGGGACTCTGGGGCCAACGTCCTGACTTTC
CASSDGDSGANVLTF
>TRBJ2-4|-|TRBD1|TRBV5-1
TGCGCCAGCAGCGTGGGACAGTTAGCCAAAAACATTCAGTACTTC
CASSVGQLAKNIQYF
>TRBJ2-1|-|-|TRBV4-1
TGCGCCAGCAGCCAAGACGAAGGAGCGGACTCCTACAATAAGCAGTTCTTC
CASSQDEGADSYNKQFF
>TRBJ2-7|few|-|TRBV6-9
TGTGCCAGCAGTGGGTCTCCGGGACCCGAGAAGGGATCCTACGAGCAGTACTTC
CASSGSPGPEKGSYEQYF
>TRBJ1-2|-|-|TRBV27
TGTGCCAGCAGTTTATATGGGGTTAGGGGCTATAACTATGGCTACACCTTC
CASSLYGVRGYNYGYTF
>TRBJ2-5|-|TRBD1|TRBV12-3/TRBV12-4
TGTGCCAGCAGTCCCACGGACAGGGGGGAAGAGACCCAGTACTTC
CASSPTDRGEETQYF
>TRBJ1-2|-|-|TRBV5-6
TGTGCCAGCAGCTTGTTGCGTAACTATGGCTACACCTTC
CASSLLRNYGYTF
>TRBJ2-3|-|TRBD2|TRBV12-3/TRBV12-4
TGTGCCAGCAGGGGGACTAGCGGGAGGGCCTCAGATACGCAGTATTTT
CASRGTSGRASDTQYF
>TRBJ1-1|once|-|TRBV7-3
TGTGCCAGCAGCTTAGGTGGTGGGGGAAGGAACACTGAAGCTTTCTTT
CASSLGGGGRNTEAFF
>TRBJ2-5|few|TRBD1|TRBV14
TGTGCCAGCAGCCAAGGAGTCAGGGGGCTGGAGACCCAGTACTTC
CASSQGVRGLETQYF
>TRBJ2-4|-|-|TRBV7-2
TGTGCTAGCAGCTCGCCTTTGGTAGCGGCATCACTAGAGCAGTACTTC
CASSSPLVAASLEQYF
>TRBJ1-1|-|-|TRBV20-1
TGCAGTGCTAGAGGGGGCGCTGAAACTGAAGCTTTCTTT
CSARGGAETEAFF
>TRBJ1-2|-|-|TRBV7-9
TGTGCCAGCAGCTTTAACTATGGCTACACCTTC
CASSFNYGYTF
>TRBJ2-1|-|-|TRBV2
TGTGCCAGCAGTACGTGGGCTAGCGACAATGAGCAGTTCTTC
CASSTWASDNEQFF
>TRBJ2-1|few|TRBD2|TRBV4-1
TGCGCCAGCAGCCAAGCGGCGACTAGCGGGAGGGGGGCCTACAATGAGCAGTTCTTC
CASSQAATSGRGAYNEQFF
>TRBJ2-5|-|TRBD2|TRBV7-2
TGTGCCAGCAGCTTAGGGACTAGAGGGGAGACCCAGTACTTC
CASSLGTRGETQYF
>TRBJ2-1|-|TRBD2|TRBV20-1
TGCAGTGCTAGCCAGCGGGAGATTCGACAGCATGAGCAGTTCTTC
CSASQREIRQHEQFF
>TRBJ2-1|few|TRBD2|TRBV11-2
TGTGCCAGCAGCACACTAGCGGGAGCGTTCAATGAGCAGTTCTTC
CASSTLAGAFNEQFF
>TRBJ2-3|-|TRBD2|TRBV11-1
TGTGCCGGCAGCTCTACTAGCGGGCGAAGCACAGATACGCAGTATTTT
CAGSSTSGRSTDTQYF
>TRBJ2-5|-|TRBD2|TRBV5-1
TGCGCCAGCAGCTTGAACACGGGAGGGAACCAAGAGACCCAGTACTTC
CASSLNTGGNQETQYF
>TRBJ2-4|-|TRBD1|TRBV10-1
TGCGCCAGCAGACCGGGACAGGGGCACATTCAGTACTTC
CASRPGQGHIQYF
>TRBJ2-4|-|-|TRBV28
TGTGCCAGCAGTTCGCACCGCGGGCAGTACTTC
CASSSHRGQYF
>TRBJ2-3|few|-|TRBV7-2
TGTGCCAGCAGCTTAGAACACTCCCGCACAGATACGCAGTATTTT
CASSLEHSRTDTQYF
>TRBJ2-7|few|TRBD2|TRBV6-5
TGTGCCAGCAGAACCCCTAGCGGGAGCTCCTACGAGCAGTACTTC
CASRTPSGSSYEQYF
>TRBJ2-1|-|TRBD2|TRBV11-2
TGTGCCAGCAGCTGGGGCGGGGGTGAGCAGTTCTTC
CASSWGGGEQFF
>TRBJ2-5|-|TRBD1|TRBV5-1
TGCGCCAGCAGCCCCGGACAGGGGATGGGGGGAAAGACCCAGTACTTC
CASSPGQGMGGKTQYF
>TRBJ2-3|few|-|TRBV29-1
TGCAGCGCCCGAGGACAGCACACAGATACGCAGTATTTT
CSARGQHTDTQYF
>TRBJ2-7|-|-|TRBV6-5
TGTGCCAGCAGTTACAGCGGTGCCAGCTCCTACGAGCAGTACTTC
CASSYSGASSYEQYF
>TRBJ2-3|few|-|TRBV24-1
TGTGCCACCAGTGAATCAGGGCGCGGAGATACGCAGTATTTT
CATSESGRGDTQYF
>TRBJ2-5|few|-|TRBV12-3/TRBV12-4
TGTGCCAGCAGTACAGGGACTTCTTGGACCCAGTACTTC
CASSTGTSWTQYF
>TRBJ2-7|many|-|TRBV29-1
TGCAGCGTTGGGCCCCCCGGACAGCCCGACGAGCAGTACTTC
CSVGPPGQPDEQYF
>TRBJ1-1|-|-|TRBV7-9
TGTGCCAGCAGCTTTCAGTCGAACACTGAAGCTTTCTTT
CASSFQSNTEAFF
>TRBJ2-3|once|-|TRBV24-1
TGTGCCACCAGTGATTTCCCCGGACAGGCGGGAACAGATACGCAGTATTTT
CATSDFPGQAGTDTQYF
>TRBJ2-1|-|-|TRBV4-2
TGTGCCAGCAGCCAAGATCTTGGACCCGACAATGAGCAGTTCTTC
CASSQDLGPDNEQFF
>TRBJ2-5|few|-|TRBV7-2
TGTGCCAGCAGCTTGCACCCCGGGGAGGCCCAGTACTTC
CASSLHPGEAQYF